This entry features one TCR beta chain sequence. Its antigen is unknown. Per germline, CDR1 PRHDT and CDR2 FYEKMQ (reference sequence). The CDR3 extends over 14 amino acids. Trimming removed 0 bases at V and 2 bases at J, with 8 bases between. The sample comes from a study of shared clonotypes between healthy human individuals. Replicate PCRs for sorted subsets used around 190 ng DNA; this equaled about 30,000 T cell genomes. This table comes from immunoSEQ multiplex PCR, and its TCRdb copy is limited to in-frame clones, with some not included. The sample comprises roughly 810,000 clones, about 96% of which are singletons, and under 0.25% rests with the top ten. Study-level results: Generation probability values for non-shared clonotypes were lower than those for clonotypes shared by all four donors. Donor clonotype sharing was expected to depend on sequencing depth.

The naive CD8 fraction comprised CD45RO-negative cells positively selected for CCR7 and excluded terminally differentiated effector memory CD45RA+ cells. The chain employs TRBV13 and TRBJ2-7, with D possibly being TRBD1 (6 bases). This TCR derives from a man younger than 45 in good health. The material sequenced was naive CD8+ T cells sorted from blood. In nucleotides, the CDR3 is TGTGCCAGCAGCTTAGGACAGGGAGCCTACGAGCAGTACTTC. The encoded protein is CASSLGQGAYEQYF.